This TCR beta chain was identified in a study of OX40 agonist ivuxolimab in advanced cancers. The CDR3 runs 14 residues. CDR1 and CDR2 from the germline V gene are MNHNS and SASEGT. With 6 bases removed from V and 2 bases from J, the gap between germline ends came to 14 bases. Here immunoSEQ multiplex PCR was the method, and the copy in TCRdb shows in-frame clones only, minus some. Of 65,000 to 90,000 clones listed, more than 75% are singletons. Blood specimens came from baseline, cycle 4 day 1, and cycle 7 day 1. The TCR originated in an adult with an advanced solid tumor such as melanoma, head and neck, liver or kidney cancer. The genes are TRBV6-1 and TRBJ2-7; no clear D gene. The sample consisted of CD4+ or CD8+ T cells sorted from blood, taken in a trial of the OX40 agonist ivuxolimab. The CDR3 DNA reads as TGTGCCAGCAGAGGCGGACCGGCAACCTACGAGCAGTACTTC. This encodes CASRGGPATYEQYF.